The rows below give T cell receptor beta chains drawn from one sample of a study of naive and memory T cell subsets. TCRdb used MiXCR to reprocess the UMI-ligation and nested PCR reads, holding one entry per CDR3 protein. The table lists approximately 100,000 distinct CDR3 sequences, 14% of them singletons. What was sequenced was naive CD8+ T cells from blood. The receptors come from a human donor in good health. The CDR3 runs from the conserved cysteine through the conserved F or W. The D gene is left open where the match is weak. A clone size is listed for some rows: how often the clone was seen (once, few, many), or a class if it is expanded.

abundance: many
j_gene: TRBJ2-1
d_gene: TRBD2
v_gene: TRBV30
CDR3aa: CAWTLGTSGLNEQFF
CDR3nt: TGTGCCTGGACCCTCGGGACTAGCGGGCTCAATGAGCAGTTCTTC

abundance: few
j_gene: TRBJ2-1
d_gene: TRBD2
v_gene: TRBV7-9
CDR3aa: CASSHKYSGLEINEQFF
CDR3nt: TGTGCCAGCAGCCATAAATATTCAGGACTAGAGATCAATGAGCAGTTCTTC

abundance: few
j_gene: TRBJ1-3
d_gene: -
v_gene: TRBV20-1
CDR3aa: CSVPTLSGNTIYF
CDR3nt: TGCAGTGTCCCAACTTTATCTGGAAACACCATATATTTT

abundance: -
j_gene: TRBJ2-7
d_gene: -
v_gene: TRBV29-1
CDR3aa: CSVVFSMSYEQYF
CDR3nt: TGCAGCGTTGTATTTAGTATGTCCTACGAGCAGTACTTC

abundance: -
j_gene: TRBJ2-1
d_gene: -
v_gene: TRBV6-4
CDR3aa: CASSDGVGNEQFF
CDR3nt: TGTGCCAGCAGTGACGGGGTGGGCAATGAGCAGTTCTTC

abundance: few
j_gene: TRBJ2-5
d_gene: -
v_gene: TRBV12-3/TRBV12-4
CDR3aa: CASSFVGVWDLETQYF
CDR3nt: TGTGCCAGCAGTTTCGTTGGAGTATGGGACTTGGAGACCCAGTACTTC

abundance: -
j_gene: TRBJ1-1
d_gene: -
v_gene: TRBV4-3
CDR3aa: CASSQQTDRNTEAFF
CDR3nt: TGCGCCAGCAGCCAACAGACAGATAGGAACACTGAAGCTTTCTTT

abundance: -
j_gene: TRBJ2-2
d_gene: TRBD1
v_gene: TRBV5-6
CDR3aa: CASSPRTGSVTGELFF
CDR3nt: TGTGCCAGCAGCCCCAGGACAGGATCTGTCACCGGGGAGCTGTTTTTT

abundance: -
j_gene: TRBJ1-1
d_gene: -
v_gene: TRBV4-3
CDR3aa: CASSLRPGDTEAFF
CDR3nt: TGCGCCAGCAGCCTCCGACCGGGGGACACTGAAGCTTTCTTT

abundance: few
j_gene: TRBJ2-3
d_gene: TRBD2
v_gene: TRBV29-1
CDR3aa: CSVEDSGGPTDTQYF
CDR3nt: TGCAGCGTTGAAGATAGCGGGGGGCCCACAGATACGCAGTATTTT

abundance: many
j_gene: TRBJ1-2
d_gene: -
v_gene: TRBV29-1
CDR3aa: CSVDTANYGYTF
CDR3nt: TGCAGCGTTGACACAGCTAACTATGGCTACACCTTC

abundance: -
j_gene: TRBJ1-2
d_gene: TRBD1
v_gene: TRBV5-6
CDR3aa: CASSGQGLYGYTF
CDR3nt: TGTGCCAGCAGTGGACAGGGGCTCTATGGCTACACCTTC

abundance: -
j_gene: TRBJ1-5
d_gene: -
v_gene: TRBV16
CDR3aa: CASSQMNGGNQPQHF
CDR3nt: TGTGCCAGCAGCCAAATGAACGGGGGCAATCAGCCCCAGCATTTT

abundance: many
j_gene: TRBJ1-2
d_gene: -
v_gene: TRBV28
CDR3aa: CASSFVSDRMYGYTF
CDR3nt: TGTGCCAGCAGTTTCGTCTCCGACAGGATGTATGGCTACACCTTC